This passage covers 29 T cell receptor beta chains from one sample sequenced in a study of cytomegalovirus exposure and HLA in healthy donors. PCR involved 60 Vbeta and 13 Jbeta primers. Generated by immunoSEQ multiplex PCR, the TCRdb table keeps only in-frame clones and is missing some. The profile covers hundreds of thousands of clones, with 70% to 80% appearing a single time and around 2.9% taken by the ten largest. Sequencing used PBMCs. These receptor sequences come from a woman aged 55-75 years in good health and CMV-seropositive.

Here the CDR3 reads CASSSRGESSYEQYF. Written as DNA, the CDR3 is TGCGCCAGCAGCTCCAGGGGGGAGAGCTCCTACGAGCAGTACTTC. The chain combines TRBV5-1 with TRBJ2-7, with D perhaps TRBD1 (7 bases). The V gene's germline CDR1 is SGHRS and CDR2 YFSETQ. The CDR3 extends over 15 amino acids. Trimming pared 3 bases from V and 0 bases from J, leaving 13 bases between.

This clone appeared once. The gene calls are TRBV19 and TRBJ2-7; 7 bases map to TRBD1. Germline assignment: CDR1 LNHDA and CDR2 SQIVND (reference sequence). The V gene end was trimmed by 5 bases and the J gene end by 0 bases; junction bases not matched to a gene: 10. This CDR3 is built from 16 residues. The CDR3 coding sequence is TGTGCCAGTAGTGGGTTGAAGGGGGCAAGCTCCTACGAGCAGTACTTC. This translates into CASSGLKGASSYEQYF.

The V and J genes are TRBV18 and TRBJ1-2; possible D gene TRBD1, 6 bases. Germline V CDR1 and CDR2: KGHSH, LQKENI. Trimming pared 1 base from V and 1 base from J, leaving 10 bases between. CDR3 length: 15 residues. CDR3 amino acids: CASSPRDTHNYGYTF. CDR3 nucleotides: TGTGCCAGCTCACCACGGGACACCCATAACTATGGCTACACCTTC.

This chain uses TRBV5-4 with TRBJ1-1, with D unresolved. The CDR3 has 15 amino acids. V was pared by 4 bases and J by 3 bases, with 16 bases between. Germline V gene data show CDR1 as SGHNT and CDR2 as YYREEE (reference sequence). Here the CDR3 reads CASSQRTGTDTEAFF. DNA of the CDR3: TGTGCCAGCAGCCAACGGACGGGAACCGACACTGAAGCTTTCTTT.

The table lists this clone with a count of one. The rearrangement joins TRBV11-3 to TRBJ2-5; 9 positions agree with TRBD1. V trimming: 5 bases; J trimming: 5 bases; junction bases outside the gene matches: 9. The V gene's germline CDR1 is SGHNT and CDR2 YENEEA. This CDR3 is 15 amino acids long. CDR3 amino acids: CASSTRDRVRETQYF. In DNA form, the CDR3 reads TGTGCCAGCAGCACCCGGGACAGGGTCCGTGAGACCCAGTACTTC.

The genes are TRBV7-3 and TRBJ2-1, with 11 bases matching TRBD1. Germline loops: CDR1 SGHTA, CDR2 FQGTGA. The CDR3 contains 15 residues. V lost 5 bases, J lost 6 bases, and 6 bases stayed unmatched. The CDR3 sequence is CASSAIGTGGNEQFF. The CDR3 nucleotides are TGTGCCAGCAGCGCAATAGGGACAGGGGGCAATGAGCAGTTCTTC.

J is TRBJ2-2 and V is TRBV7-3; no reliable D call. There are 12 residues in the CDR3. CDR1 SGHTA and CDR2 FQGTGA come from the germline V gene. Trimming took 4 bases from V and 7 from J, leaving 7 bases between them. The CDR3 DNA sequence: TGTGCCAGCAGCTCCGCGTTCGGGGAGCTGTTTTTT. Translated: CASSSAFGELFF.

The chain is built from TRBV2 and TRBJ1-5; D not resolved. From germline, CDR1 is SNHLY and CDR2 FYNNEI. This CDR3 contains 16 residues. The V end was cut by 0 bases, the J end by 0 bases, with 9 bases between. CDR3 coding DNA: TGTGCCAGCAGTGAAGCTGACTTCTATAGCAATCAGCCCCAGCATTTT. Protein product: CASSEADFYSNQPQHF.

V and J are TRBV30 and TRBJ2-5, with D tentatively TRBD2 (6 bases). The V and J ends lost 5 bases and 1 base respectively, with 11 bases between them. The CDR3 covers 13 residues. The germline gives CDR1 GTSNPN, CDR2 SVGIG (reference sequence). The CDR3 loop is CAWGGASQETQYF. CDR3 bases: TGTGCCTGGGGCGGGGCCAGCCAAGAGACCCAGTACTTC.

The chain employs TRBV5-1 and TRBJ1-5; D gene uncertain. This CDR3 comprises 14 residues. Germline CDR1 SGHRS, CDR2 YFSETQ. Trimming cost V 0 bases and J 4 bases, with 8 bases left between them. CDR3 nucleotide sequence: TGCGCCAGCAGCTTGGAGAGCCGGAATCAGCCCCAGCATTTT. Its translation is CASSLESRNQPQHF.

The CDR3 DNA reads as TGTGCCAGCAGTGGACTAGCGGGAGTGACAGATACGCAGTATTTT. Protein product: CASSGLAGVTDTQYF. This chain links TRBV6-1 with TRBJ2-3, with 12 positions matching TRBD2. The V gene end was trimmed by 4 bases and the J gene end by 3 bases; junction bases not matched to a gene: 2. The germline V gene has CDR1 MNHNS and CDR2 SASEGT. The CDR3 loop spans 15 amino acids.

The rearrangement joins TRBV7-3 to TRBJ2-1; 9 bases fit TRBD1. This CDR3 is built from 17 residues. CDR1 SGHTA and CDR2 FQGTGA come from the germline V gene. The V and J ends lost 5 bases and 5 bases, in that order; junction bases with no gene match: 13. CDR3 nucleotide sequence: TGTGCCAGCAGCGCGGGCCCACAGGGGGCGCGGGACAATGAGCAGTTCTTC. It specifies CASSAGPQGARDNEQFF.

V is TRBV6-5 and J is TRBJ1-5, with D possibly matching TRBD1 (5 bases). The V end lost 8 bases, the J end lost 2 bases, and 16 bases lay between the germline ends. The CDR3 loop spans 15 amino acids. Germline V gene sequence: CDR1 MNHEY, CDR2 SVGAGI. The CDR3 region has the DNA TGTGCCAGCGCTCGCGGGGGGAGGGGCAATCAGCCCCAGCATTTT. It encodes CASARGGRGNQPQHF.

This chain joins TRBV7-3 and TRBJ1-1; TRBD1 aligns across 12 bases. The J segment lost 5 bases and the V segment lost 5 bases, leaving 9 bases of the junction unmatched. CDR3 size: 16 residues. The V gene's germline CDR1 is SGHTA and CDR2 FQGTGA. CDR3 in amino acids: CASSQGTGGGLTEAFF. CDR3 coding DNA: TGTGCCAGCAGCCAAGGGACAGGGGGCGGGTTGACTGAAGCTTTCTTT.

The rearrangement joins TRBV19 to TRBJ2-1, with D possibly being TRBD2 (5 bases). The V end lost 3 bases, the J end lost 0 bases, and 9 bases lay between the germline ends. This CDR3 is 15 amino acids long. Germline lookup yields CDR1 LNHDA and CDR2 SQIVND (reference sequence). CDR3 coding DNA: TGTGCCAGTAGTATGGAGGAGAGCTCCTACAATGAGCAGTTCTTC. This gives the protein CASSMEESSYNEQFF.

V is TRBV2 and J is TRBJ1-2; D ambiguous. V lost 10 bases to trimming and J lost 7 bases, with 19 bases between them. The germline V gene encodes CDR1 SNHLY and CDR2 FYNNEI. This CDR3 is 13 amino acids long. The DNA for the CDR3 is TGTGCCATCTTCCGGGAGGGCGCGGGTGGCTACACCTTC. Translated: CAIFREGAGGYTF.

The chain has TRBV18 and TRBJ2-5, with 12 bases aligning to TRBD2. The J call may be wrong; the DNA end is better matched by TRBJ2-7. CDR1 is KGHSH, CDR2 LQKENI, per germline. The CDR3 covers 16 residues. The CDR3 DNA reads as TGTGCCAGCTCACCAGCCCTAGCGGGGGGGATCTACGAGCAGTACTTC. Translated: CASSPALAGGIYEQYF.

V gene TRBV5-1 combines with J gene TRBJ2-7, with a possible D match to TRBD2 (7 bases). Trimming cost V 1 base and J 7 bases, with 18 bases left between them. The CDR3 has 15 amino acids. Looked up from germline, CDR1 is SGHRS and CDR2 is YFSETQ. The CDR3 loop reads CASSLMSTGGREQYF. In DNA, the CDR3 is TGCGCCAGCAGCTTGATGTCCACCGGGGGGCGGGAGCAGTACTTC.

CDR3 sequence: CAIRAGTGDKLFF. CDR3 in DNA: TGTGCCATCAGGGCGGGGACAGGGGACAAACTGTTTTTT. The V gene is TRBV10-3, the J gene TRBJ1-4; 10 bases fit TRBD1. In germline, CDR1 is ENHRY, CDR2 SYGVKD. The CDR3 totals 13 residues. Unmatched junction bases numbered 6, after V lost 6 bases and J lost 11 bases.

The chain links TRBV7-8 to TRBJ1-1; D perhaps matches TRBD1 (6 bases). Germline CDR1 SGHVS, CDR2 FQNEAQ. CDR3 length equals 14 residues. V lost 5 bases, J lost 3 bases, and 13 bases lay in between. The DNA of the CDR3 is TGTGCCAGCAGCGCGACGGACAGCTACACTGAAGCTTTCTTT. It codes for CASSATDSYTEAFF.

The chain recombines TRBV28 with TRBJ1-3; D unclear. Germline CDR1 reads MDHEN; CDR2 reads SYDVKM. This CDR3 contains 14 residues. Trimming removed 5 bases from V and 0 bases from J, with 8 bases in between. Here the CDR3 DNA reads TGTGCCAGCAGTATACTTAGCTCTGGAAACACCATATATTTT. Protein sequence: CASSILSSGNTIYF.

The CDR3 is CAWSPGSDLSYTF. The CDR3 DNA sequence: TGTGCCTGGAGTCCCGGAAGCGATTTGAGCTACACCTTC. V is TRBV30 and J is TRBJ1-2; D gene uncertain. The V and J ends lost 2 bases and 9 bases respectively, with 16 bases between them. The germline V gene has CDR1 GTSNPN and CDR2 SVGIG (reference sequence). The CDR3 sequence is 13 residues long.

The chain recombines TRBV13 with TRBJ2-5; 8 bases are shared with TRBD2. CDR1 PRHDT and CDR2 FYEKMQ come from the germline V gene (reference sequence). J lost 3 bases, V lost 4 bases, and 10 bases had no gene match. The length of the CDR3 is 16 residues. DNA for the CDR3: TGTGCCAGCAGCTCTTCCCGGGGGGGGTTCGAAGAGACCCAGTACTTC. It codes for CASSSSRGGFEETQYF.

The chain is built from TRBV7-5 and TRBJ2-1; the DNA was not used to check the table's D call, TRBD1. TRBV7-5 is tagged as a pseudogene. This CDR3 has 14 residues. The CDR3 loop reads CVRSFRDRESEQFF. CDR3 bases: TGTGTCAGAAGCTTCCGGGACAGGGAAAGTGAGCAGTTCTTC.

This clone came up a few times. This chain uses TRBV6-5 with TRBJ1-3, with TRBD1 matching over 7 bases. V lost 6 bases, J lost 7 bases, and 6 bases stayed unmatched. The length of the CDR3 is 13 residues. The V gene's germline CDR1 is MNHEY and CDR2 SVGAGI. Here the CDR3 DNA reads TGTGCCAGCAGCCCGACAGGGAGGAACACCATATATTTT. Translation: CASSPTGRNTIYF.

CDR3 in amino acids: CASSSGVSGGRRETQYF. The CDR3 nucleotides read TGTGCCAGCAGCTCTGGGGTCTCAGGGGGCCGTCGAGAGACCCAGTACTTC. The chain uses TRBV5-6 and TRBJ2-5; TRBD1 matches 8 bases. The CDR3 sequence is 17 residues long. Trimming took 3 bases from V and 4 from J; bases not matched to a gene: 14. Germline-derived CDR1 and CDR2 are SGHDT and YYEEEE.

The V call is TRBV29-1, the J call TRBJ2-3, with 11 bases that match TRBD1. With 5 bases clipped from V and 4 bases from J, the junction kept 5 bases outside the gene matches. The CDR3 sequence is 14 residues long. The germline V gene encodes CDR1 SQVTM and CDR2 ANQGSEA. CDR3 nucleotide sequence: TGCAGCGTTACTGGACAGGGGGCGGCAGATACGCAGTATTTT. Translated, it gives CSVTGQGAADTQYF.

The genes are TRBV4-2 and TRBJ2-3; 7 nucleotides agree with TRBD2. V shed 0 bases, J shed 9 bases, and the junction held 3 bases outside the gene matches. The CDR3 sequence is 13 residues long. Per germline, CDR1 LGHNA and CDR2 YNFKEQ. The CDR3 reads CASSQDRGETQYF. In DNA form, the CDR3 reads TGTGCCAGCAGCCAAGACCGGGGGGAGACGCAGTATTTT.

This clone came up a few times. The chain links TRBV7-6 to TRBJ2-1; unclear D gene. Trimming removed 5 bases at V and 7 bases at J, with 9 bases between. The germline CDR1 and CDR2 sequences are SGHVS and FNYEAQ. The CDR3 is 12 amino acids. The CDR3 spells CASSRFVNEQFF. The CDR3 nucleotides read TGTGCCAGCAGCCGTTTCGTTAATGAGCAGTTCTTC.